This T cell receptor (beta chain) stems from a study of beta chain features in type 1 diabetes. The V and J ends lost 4 bases and 1 base respectively, with 11 bases between them. The CDR3 extends over 14 amino acids. From germline, CDR1 is GTSNPN and CDR2 SVGIG (reference sequence). As for this clone: Antigen specificity is unknown.

Reverse transcribing all isolated RNA meant expressed TCRB transcripts were sequenced. TCRdb's table, derived via immunoSEQ multiplex PCR, lists solely in-frame clones and lacks some. This table holds around 300,000 clones, about 10% found once. Study-level points and caveats: Diminished insertions and augmented deletions at VDJ junctions characterized type 1 diabetes patients.

V is TRBV30 and J is TRBJ1-3; D gene unclear. The sequence was obtained from a woman younger than 45 in good health. The sample was naive CD4+ T cells from blood. CDR3 in amino acids: CAWTKPTSGNTIYF. In DNA, the CDR3 is TGTGCCTGGACTAAGCCAACTTCTGGAAACACCATATATTTT.